This is a list of T cell receptor beta chains from one sample in a study of cytomegalovirus exposure and HLA in healthy donors. Libraries were prepared by immunoSEQ multiplex PCR; TCRdb keeps only in-frame clonotypes and omits some of them. The repertoire holds around 210,000 clones, with 85% as singletons. Specimen: PBMCs. The source is a girl between 2 and 10 years old in good health and CMV-seronegative. Each CDR3 is given with its conserved first and last residue. D genes are given only for firm matches. Clone size appears in some rows only: once, few, many, or a class for an expanded clone.

CDR3nt: TGCGCCAGCAGCTTTCAACGACAGGGCTACGAGCAGTACTTC
CDR3aa: CASSFQRQGYEQYF
v_gene: TRBV5-1
j_gene: TRBJ2-7
abundance: -
d_gene: TRBD1

CDR3nt: TGTGCCAGCAGTGCCCAGCGGGCCTACAATGAGCAGTTCTTC
CDR3aa: CASSAQRAYNEQFF
v_gene: TRBV2
j_gene: TRBJ2-1
abundance: -
d_gene: -

CDR3nt: TGTGCCAGCTGTGAACCTGACAGGGGTTCTAACTATGGCTACACCTTC
CDR3aa: CASCEPDRGSNYGYTF
v_gene: TRBV2
j_gene: TRBJ1-2
abundance: -
d_gene: TRBD1

CDR3nt: TGTGCCATCAGTGACTCGGGAGACTGGAGGGAGTTCTTC
CDR3aa: CAISDSGDWREFF
v_gene: TRBV10-3
j_gene: TRBJ2-1
abundance: -
d_gene: -

CDR3nt: TGCGCCAGCAGCTTGACAACCTACGAGCAGTACTTC
CDR3aa: CASSLTTYEQYF
v_gene: TRBV5-1
j_gene: TRBJ2-7
abundance: -
d_gene: -

CDR3nt: TGTGCCAGCAGTTTGACAAAGAACACTGAAGCTTTCTTT
CDR3aa: CASSLTKNTEAFF
v_gene: TRBV27
j_gene: TRBJ1-1
abundance: -
d_gene: -

CDR3nt: TGTGCCAGCAGCGTTAAGGACAGGGGACTGGGGGAGCAGTTCTTC
CDR3aa: CASSVKDRGLGEQFF
v_gene: TRBV7-9
j_gene: TRBJ2-1
abundance: -
d_gene: TRBD1

CDR3nt: TGTGCCAGCACAACCGGGGGGGGGACCGGGGAGCTGTTTTTT
CDR3aa: CASTTGGGTGELFF
v_gene: TRBV9
j_gene: TRBJ2-2
abundance: once
d_gene: TRBD2

CDR3nt: TGTGCCAGTAGTCCTCAGGGGGCGCCTAGCGGGGGGCCAAGGTTCGAGCAGTACTTC
CDR3aa: CASSPQGAPSGGPRFEQYF
v_gene: TRBV19
j_gene: TRBJ2-7
abundance: -
d_gene: TRBD2

CDR3nt: TGTGCCAGCAGTGCCGACGTGACTAGCGGGGGAAGCTCCTACAATGAGCAGTTCTTC
CDR3aa: CASSADVTSGGSSYNEQFF
v_gene: TRBV6-1
j_gene: TRBJ2-1
abundance: -
d_gene: TRBD2

CDR3nt: TGTGCCAGTCAACTAGCGGGAGGGACCTACGAGCAGTACTTC
CDR3aa: CASQLAGGTYEQYF
v_gene: TRBV19
j_gene: TRBJ2-7
abundance: -
d_gene: TRBD2

CDR3nt: TGCGCCAGCACAGGGTACGAGCAGTACTTC
CDR3aa: CASTGYEQYF
v_gene: TRBV23-1
j_gene: TRBJ2-7
abundance: once
d_gene: -

CDR3nt: TGTGCCTGGAGATCGGGTATTGAGCAGTTCTTC
CDR3aa: CAWRSGIEQFF
v_gene: TRBV30
j_gene: TRBJ2-1
abundance: -
d_gene: -

CDR3nt: TGTGCCAGCAGCCAAGATCAGGGTGGGGCGGAGACCCAGTACTTC
CDR3aa: CASSQDQGGAETQYF
v_gene: TRBV14
j_gene: TRBJ2-5
abundance: -
d_gene: -

CDR3nt: TGTGCCAGCGGCATTGACACAAACTATGGCTACACCTTC
CDR3aa: CASGIDTNYGYTF
v_gene: TRBV7-9
j_gene: TRBJ1-2
abundance: -
d_gene: -

CDR3nt: TGTGCCAGCTCCGTAGACGGACTGAAAAACACTGAAGCTTTCTTT
CDR3aa: CASSVDGLKNTEAFF
v_gene: TRBV6-5
j_gene: TRBJ1-1
abundance: -
d_gene: -

CDR3nt: TGTGCCAGCAGCTTAGCCGTCGGACACTCCTCCTACAATGAGCAGTTCTTC
CDR3aa: CASSLAVGHSSYNEQFF
v_gene: TRBV7-9
j_gene: TRBJ2-1
abundance: -
d_gene: -

CDR3nt: TGCGCCAGCAGCTTGGGTGGGGCACGGACTGAAGCTTTCTTT
CDR3aa: CASSLGGARTEAFF
v_gene: TRBV5-1
j_gene: TRBJ1-1
abundance: few
d_gene: -

CDR3nt: TGTGCCAGCAGTTTAACCGCAGGGGGCTCTGGAAACACCATATATTTT
CDR3aa: CASSLTAGGSGNTIYF
v_gene: TRBV27
j_gene: TRBJ1-3
abundance: -
d_gene: TRBD1

CDR3nt: TGTGCCAGCAGTAGTTGGGCGGGGGGTAATGAGCAGTTCTTC
CDR3aa: CASSSWAGGNEQFF
v_gene: TRBV6-5
j_gene: TRBJ2-1
abundance: -
d_gene: TRBD2

CDR3nt: TGTGCCATCAGTGGGGGACAGAGCTCCTACGAGCAGTACTTC
CDR3aa: CAISGGQSSYEQYF
v_gene: TRBV10-3
j_gene: TRBJ2-7
abundance: -
d_gene: TRBD1

CDR3nt: TGTGCCAGCAGCCCGGGAGTGGATACGCAGTATTTT
CDR3aa: CASSPGVDTQYF
v_gene: TRBV5-4
j_gene: TRBJ2-3
abundance: -
d_gene: -

CDR3nt: TGTGCCAGCAGCAAACTCAGCGGGAGGGCCCGTGAGCAGTTCTTC
CDR3aa: CASSKLSGRAREQFF
v_gene: TRBV21-1
j_gene: TRBJ2-1
abundance: -
d_gene: -

CDR3nt: TGCAGCGTAGGACAGGGGAACGGGGAGCTGTTTTTT
CDR3aa: CSVGQGNGELFF
v_gene: TRBV29-1
j_gene: TRBJ2-2
abundance: -
d_gene: TRBD1

CDR3nt: TGTGCCAGCAGCCCCAGACAGGACCTCAGATACGAGCAGTACTTC
CDR3aa: CASSPRQDLRYEQYF
v_gene: TRBV7-2
j_gene: TRBJ2-7
abundance: -
d_gene: -

CDR3nt: TGTGCCAGCAGTCCCACTAGCGGGAGAACCAATGAGCAGTTCTTC
CDR3aa: CASSPTSGRTNEQFF
v_gene: TRBV25-1
j_gene: TRBJ2-1
abundance: -
d_gene: TRBD2

CDR3nt: TGTGCCAGCAGTCCGACGGGACTAGCGGAGCCCACCGGGGAGCTGTTTTTT
CDR3aa: CASSPTGLAEPTGELFF
v_gene: TRBV27
j_gene: TRBJ2-2
abundance: -
d_gene: TRBD2

CDR3nt: TGTGCCTGGACCCCCCCAGCGGGAGGGAGGGGTACGCAGTATTTT
CDR3aa: CAWTPPAGGRGTQYF
v_gene: TRBV30
j_gene: TRBJ2-3
abundance: -
d_gene: TRBD2

CDR3nt: TGTGCCAGCAGAAGTAGGGGGATCGAGACCCAGTACTTC
CDR3aa: CASRSRGIETQYF
v_gene: TRBV7-9
j_gene: TRBJ2-5
abundance: -
d_gene: -

CDR3nt: TGCGCCAGCACCTCGTCCGGGACAGGGATGAGGTACGAGCAGTACTTC
CDR3aa: CASTSSGTGMRYEQYF
v_gene: TRBV10-2
j_gene: TRBJ2-7
abundance: once
d_gene: TRBD1

CDR3nt: TGTGCCTGCATCCCGACAGGGACTGAAAAACTGTTTTTT
CDR3aa: CACIPTGTEKLFF
v_gene: TRBV30
j_gene: TRBJ1-4
abundance: -
d_gene: TRBD1

CDR3nt: TGTGCCTGGAGTGTCCGTTCGGTAGCGGCGAACACCGGGGAGCTGTTTTTT
CDR3aa: CAWSVRSVAANTGELFF
v_gene: TRBV30
j_gene: TRBJ2-2
abundance: -
d_gene: -

CDR3nt: TGCGCCAGCAGCCAAGATACTAGCGGGAACTACAATGAGCAGTTCTTC
CDR3aa: CASSQDTSGNYNEQFF
v_gene: TRBV4-1
j_gene: TRBJ2-1
abundance: few
d_gene: TRBD2

CDR3nt: TGCGCCAGCAGCTCTTTAATCAACACTGAAGCTTTCTTT
CDR3aa: CASSSLINTEAFF
v_gene: TRBV10-1
j_gene: TRBJ1-1
abundance: -
d_gene: -

CDR3nt: TGCGCCAGCAGCTCGCACGGACTAGCGGGAGGCGCAGATACGCAGTATTTT
CDR3aa: CASSSHGLAGGADTQYF
v_gene: TRBV5-1
j_gene: TRBJ2-3
abundance: -
d_gene: TRBD2

CDR3nt: TGTGCCAGTAGTCTGAGGGCCCTTAACACTGAAGCTTTCTTT
CDR3aa: CASSLRALNTEAFF
v_gene: TRBV6-6
j_gene: TRBJ1-1
abundance: -
d_gene: -

CDR3nt: TGTGCCAGCAGCTTGGTGCTAACAGGGGATTCTGGCTACGAGCAGTACTTC
CDR3aa: CASSLVLTGDSGYEQYF
v_gene: TRBV5-4
j_gene: TRBJ2-7
abundance: -
d_gene: TRBD1

CDR3nt: TGTGCCAGCAGTGGCCACAGGGCCCCTCTTGAAGCTTTCTTT
CDR3aa: CASSGHRAPLEAFF
v_gene: TRBV6-4
j_gene: TRBJ1-1
abundance: once
d_gene: -

CDR3nt: TGCGCCAGCAGCTTACAGGGAACCTACGAGCAGTACTTC
CDR3aa: CASSLQGTYEQYF
v_gene: TRBV5-1
j_gene: TRBJ2-7
abundance: -
d_gene: -

CDR3nt: TGCGCCAGCCGCGCGGGTAACTATGGCTACACCTTC
CDR3aa: CASRAGNYGYTF
v_gene: TRBV5-1
j_gene: TRBJ1-2
abundance: -
d_gene: -

CDR3nt: TGCGCCAGCAGTCGAGCGAGTCCACGAGGAGGGGAGCAGTACTTC
CDR3aa: CASSRASPRGGEQYF
v_gene: TRBV10-1
j_gene: TRBJ2-7
abundance: -
d_gene: -

CDR3nt: TGTGCCAGCAGCAAGGGCCGACAGGGGCCCTACGAGCAGTACTTC
CDR3aa: CASSKGRQGPYEQYF
v_gene: TRBV7-9
j_gene: TRBJ2-7
abundance: -
d_gene: TRBD1

CDR3nt: TGCGCCAGCAGCTTGGACACAGGGGGCGGACGGACTGAAGCTTTCTTT
CDR3aa: CASSLDTGGGRTEAFF
v_gene: TRBV5-1
j_gene: TRBJ1-1
abundance: -
d_gene: TRBD1

CDR3nt: TGTGCCAGCCGTAGGAGTAGCGGCACCGGGGAGCTGTTTTTT
CDR3aa: CASRRSSGTGELFF
v_gene: TRBV11-2
j_gene: TRBJ2-2
abundance: -
d_gene: -

CDR3nt: TGTGCCAGCAGTTTACGGTCTAACTATGGCTACACCTTC
CDR3aa: CASSLRSNYGYTF
v_gene: TRBV28
j_gene: TRBJ1-2
abundance: few
d_gene: -

CDR3nt: TGTGCCAGCAGCTTAATTCTAGCGGGACTGGCAGATACGCAGTATTTT
CDR3aa: CASSLILAGLADTQYF
v_gene: TRBV7-8
j_gene: TRBJ2-3
abundance: -
d_gene: TRBD2

CDR3nt: TGTGCCAGCAGCCCCAGCGGGAGGGCGGGCGAGCAGTACTTC
CDR3aa: CASSPSGRAGEQYF
v_gene: TRBV6-5
j_gene: TRBJ2-7
abundance: -
d_gene: TRBD2

CDR3nt: TGTGCCAGCAGCTCACTAGCGGGGGCCCTCTCCTACGAGCAGTACTTC
CDR3aa: CASSSLAGALSYEQYF
v_gene: TRBV5-6
j_gene: TRBJ2-7
abundance: -
d_gene: TRBD2

CDR3nt: TGTGCCAGCAACGACAGGCCTTACGAGCAGTACTTC
CDR3aa: CASNDRPYEQYF
v_gene: TRBV5-6
j_gene: TRBJ2-7
abundance: -
d_gene: -

CDR3nt: TGTGCCAGCAGTATTACAGGGGCTTACACTGAAGCTTTCTTT
CDR3aa: CASSITGAYTEAFF
v_gene: TRBV6-1
j_gene: TRBJ1-1
abundance: -
d_gene: TRBD1

CDR3nt: TGCAGCGTCCGCCCGGGACTAGCGGGTTCGAGCTCCTACGAGCAGTACTTC
CDR3aa: CSVRPGLAGSSSYEQYF
v_gene: TRBV29-1
j_gene: TRBJ2-7
abundance: -
d_gene: TRBD2

CDR3nt: TGTGCTAGTGCGGTAGAGGTCGGGGAGCTGTTTTTT
CDR3aa: CASAVEVGELFF
v_gene: TRBV12-5
j_gene: TRBJ2-2
abundance: -
d_gene: -

CDR3nt: TGTGCCAGCAGTTACGCCAGACTAGCGGATGAGCAGTTCTTC
CDR3aa: CASSYARLADEQFF
v_gene: TRBV6-5
j_gene: TRBJ2-1
abundance: -
d_gene: TRBD2

CDR3nt: TGTGCCAGCAGACGACCGGGACAGGGGGTGTACGAGCAGTACTTC
CDR3aa: CASRRPGQGVYEQYF
v_gene: TRBV2
j_gene: TRBJ2-7
abundance: once
d_gene: TRBD1

CDR3nt: TGTGCCAGCAGCCCACAGGGTAGAATGGACGGGGAGCTGTTTTTT
CDR3aa: CASSPQGRMDGELFF
v_gene: TRBV11-3
j_gene: TRBJ2-2
abundance: -
d_gene: -

CDR3nt: TGTGCCAGCAGCCGCCGGGACTTGAGCTCCTACAATGAGCAGTTCTTC
CDR3aa: CASSRRDLSSYNEQFF
v_gene: TRBV14
j_gene: TRBJ2-1
abundance: -
d_gene: -

CDR3nt: TGTGCCAGCAGTCAACCGGGACTAGCCTACAATGAGCAGTTCTTC
CDR3aa: CASSQPGLAYNEQFF
v_gene: TRBV27
j_gene: TRBJ2-1
abundance: -
d_gene: TRBD2

CDR3nt: TGTGCCAGCAGTGCGGGGAAGAGGGGAGGACCTTACAATGAGCAGTTCTTC
CDR3aa: CASSAGKRGGPYNEQFF
v_gene: TRBV6-1
j_gene: TRBJ2-1
abundance: -
d_gene: -

CDR3nt: TGTGCCAGCAGCATTGACAGGGGTCAGCCCCAGCATTTT
CDR3aa: CASSIDRGQPQHF
v_gene: TRBV6-1
j_gene: TRBJ1-5
abundance: -
d_gene: TRBD1